These 20 T cell receptor beta chains came from one sample sequenced in a study of T cells in Graves' hyperthyroidism and ophthalmopathy. RNA transcripts served as the template for amplifying TCR beta CDR3 regions. Using the HTBI primer set, a first-round RT-PCR was run on the TCR CDR3. TCRdb processed the multiplex PCR reads anew with MiXCR; each CDR3 protein has one entry. The sample consists of hundreds of thousands of distinct CDR3 sequences, around 45% of them appearing once. What was sequenced was peripheral blood or thyroid tissue (not recorded which). These receptors were collected from a woman aged 18-29 years with Graves' hyperthyroidism.

This clonotype has just a few counts. The chain recombines TRBV4-3 with TRBJ2-7; TRBD1 is a possible D gene (5 bases). Trimming removed 1 base from V and 4 bases from J, with 11 bases in between. CDR3 length equals 14 residues. CDR1 and CDR2 (germline): LGHNA, YSLEER. The CDR3 sequence: CASSQGARAYEQYF. Here the CDR3 DNA reads TGCGCCAGCAGCCAAGGTGCCAGGGCATACGAGCAGTACTTC.

The chain joins TRBV2 to TRBJ1-5; 7 bases map to TRBD1. The ends lost 2 bases at V and 7 bases at J; junction bases unmatched: 8. The CDR3 loop spans 15 amino acids. In germline, CDR1 is SNHLY, CDR2 FYNNEI. The CDR3 is CASSELTGAGQPQHF. The CDR3 nucleotides read TGTGCCAGCAGTGAACTCACAGGGGCAGGGCAGCCCCAGCATTTT. Full variable domain (rest looked up from reference TRBV2 and TRBJ1-5): EPEVTQTPSHQVTQMGQEVILRCVPISNHLYFYWYRQILGQKVEFLVSFYNNEISEKSEIFDDQFSVERPDGSNFTLKIRSTKLEDSAMYFCASSELTGAGQPQHFGDGTRLSIL.

The rearrangement uses TRBV11-2 and TRBJ1-5; D might be TRBD1 (5 bases). Germline values: CDR1 SGHAT, CDR2 FQNNGV. The CDR3 length is 17 residues. Trimming removed 6 bases from V and 4 bases from J, with 22 bases in between. The CDR3 DNA follows: TGTGCCAGCAGTTACTTGGGCCCAGGGAGTGGTAATCAGCCCCAGCATTTT. This gives the protein CASSYLGPGSGNQPQHF.

As regards this clonotype: A far larger clone is a single base away, which makes a read error likely. V usage is TRBV7-2 and J usage is TRBJ2-5; no reliable D call. Germline V lookup: CDR1 SGHTA, CDR2 FQGNSA. The CDR3 consists of 11 residues. V dropped 5 bases and J dropped 5 bases, with 6 bases sitting between them. In nucleotides, the CDR3 is TGTGCCAGCAGCCCTTGGGAGACCCAGTACTTC. This gives the protein CASSPWETQYF.

With regard to this clonotype: Since a much larger clone is just one base distant, this may be a read error. The chain recombines TRBV2 with TRBJ1-5, with a weak D call TRBD1 (5 bases). The CDR3 spans 15 residues. Germline V lookup: CDR1 SNHLY, CDR2 FYNNEI. The CDR3 DNA reads TGTGCCAGCAGCGCCGGGGGTGGAGGCAATCACCCCCAGCATTTT. This encodes CASSAGGGGNHPQHF.

The chain joins TRBV19 to TRBJ2-7; D is ambiguous. CDR3 size: 12 residues. CDR1 is LNHDA and CDR2 is SQIVND in the germline V gene (reference sequence). Trimming pared 0 bases from V and 7 bases from J, leaving 7 bases between. The CDR3 DNA reads TGTGCCAGTAGTATAGATCCGCGGGAGCAGTACTTC. Its protein is CASSIDPREQYF.

This clonotype was observed a single time. The chain is built from TRBV12-3 or TRBV12-4 and TRBJ1-5, with 8 nucleotides matching TRBD1. Trimming took 5 bases from V and 9 from J; bases not matched to a gene: 9. The CDR3 has 14 residues. The CDR3 DNA is TGTGCCAGCAGTACCCGGACAGGGCTAGGGCCCCAGCATTTT. Translated, it gives CASSTRTGLGPQHF.

Only a few counts were recorded for this clonotype. The chain carries TRBV10-3 and TRBJ2-7; 9 bases fit TRBD1. Per germline, CDR1 ENHRY and CDR2 SYGVKD. The CDR3 totals 15 residues. V lost 10 bases and J lost 3; bases outside the gene matches: 13. The CDR3 sequence is CASSRGTGLNYEQYF. The CDR3 region has the DNA TGTGCCAGCAGCCGCGGGACAGGGCTAAACTACGAGCAGTACTTC.

This clonotype was seen just once. The chain is built from TRBV29-1 and TRBJ2-7, with TRBD1 identical over 9 bases. Germline CDR1 is SQVTM and CDR2 is ANQGSEA. CDR3 length equals 13 residues. V was pared by 8 bases and J by 6 bases, with 11 bases of the junction left unmatched. For the CDR3, the DNA is TGCAGCTTGGAGACAGGGGGTTTGGGCGAGCAGTACTTC. It translates to CSLETGGLGEQYF.

At least ten counts were recorded for this clonotype. DNA for the CDR3: TGTGCCAGCAGTTTAGGGCCAGGGTATGGCTACACCTTC. It specifies CASSLGPGYGYTF. The rearrangement joins TRBV27 to TRBJ1-2; tentatively, D is TRBD1 (5 bases). CDR1 and CDR2 (germline): MNHEY, SMNVEV (reference sequence). CDR3 size: 13 residues. Trimming removed 2 bases from V and 5 bases from J, with 9 bases in between.

This clonotype came up many times. This chain connects TRBV24-1 to TRBJ1-5; 9 positions match TRBD1. The germline gives CDR1 KGHDR, CDR2 SFDVKD. There are 14 residues in the CDR3. Trimming took 4 bases from V and 7 from J; bases not matched to a gene: 4. The CDR3 loop is CATSDTDRGQPQHF. The CDR3, as DNA: TGTGCCACCAGTGACACGGACAGGGGACAGCCCCAGCATTTT.

V gene TRBV5-1 combines with J gene TRBJ1-1; D perhaps matches TRBD1 (6 bases). CDR1 and CDR2 from the germline V gene are SGHRS and YFSETQ. Trimming removed 1 base at V and 6 bases at J, with 13 bases between. The CDR3 consists of 14 residues. CDR3: CASSLIRGGPEAFF. The CDR3 nucleotides read TGCGCCAGCAGCTTGATCAGGGGCGGACCTGAAGCTTTCTTT.

The gene calls are TRBV20-1 and TRBJ1-5; the D is unclear. The CDR3 loop spans 13 amino acids. V was clipped by 4 bases and J by 9 bases, with 16 bases between them. Germline CDR1 and CDR2: DFQATT and SNEGSKA (reference sequence). The CDR3 spells CSANTAPYSPQHF. The CDR3 DNA is TGCAGTGCTAATACAGCCCCCTATTCGCCCCAGCATTTT.

For this clonotype: A clone one base away is much larger, so this may be a read error. This chain connects TRBV2 to TRBJ1-2; D unresolved. The germline gives CDR1 SNHLY, CDR2 FYNNEI. Deletions cut 6 bases from V and 4 bases from J, with 12 bases between. The CDR3 length is 13 residues. For the CDR3, the DNA is TGTGCCAGCAGATCAGTAAACCTCTATGGCTACACCTTC. Translated, it gives CASRSVNLYGYTF. Full variable domain (rest looked up from reference TRBV2 and TRBJ1-2): EPEVTQTPSHQVTQMGQEVILRCVPISNHLYFYWYRQILGQKVEFLVSFYNNEISEKSEIFDDQFSVERPDGSNFTLKIRSTKLEDSAMYFCASRSVNLYGYTFGSGTRLTVV.

The chain joins TRBV7-3 to TRBJ1-2; 9 nucleotides agree with TRBD1. This CDR3 has 17 residues. Germline values: CDR1 SGHTA, CDR2 FQGTGA. V dropped 5 bases and J dropped 3; count of bases not matched to a gene: 13. This CDR3 is CASSPRGTGIGDYGYTF. In nucleotides, the CDR3 is TGTGCCAGCAGCCCAAGAGGGACAGGGATCGGAGACTATGGCTACACCTTC.

This clonotype was detected many times. The chain employs TRBV9 and TRBJ1-1; D remains ambiguous. This CDR3 contains 12 residues. The germline V and J ends were trimmed by 3 bases and 4 bases, with 7 bases remaining between them. Per germline, CDR1 SGDLS and CDR2 YYNGEE. The CDR3 nucleotides are TGTGCCAGCAGCGACCCACGCACTGAAGCTTTCTTT. Protein sequence: CASSDPRTEAFF. Combining the CDR3 with reference TRBV9 and TRBJ1-1 gives the whole variable domain DSGVTQTPKHLITATGQRVTLRCSPRSGDLSVYWYQQSLDQGLQFLIQYYNGEERAKGNILERFSAQQFPDLHSELNLSSLELGDSALYFCASSDPRTEAFFGQGTRLTVV.

There are a few counts of this clonotype. The chain combines TRBV2 with TRBJ1-1; a possible D gene is TRBD1 (6 bases). Germline V gene data show CDR1 as SNHLY and CDR2 as FYNNEI. This CDR3 has 13 residues. V lost 7 bases, J lost 10 bases, and 19 bases lay in between. In DNA form, the CDR3 reads TGTGCCAGCACCACCGGGGGCCCGAGCTCAGCTTTCTTT. Translated: CASTTGGPSSAFF.

This chain links TRBV14 with TRBJ1-2; D is unclear. The V and J ends lost 0 bases and 0 bases respectively, with 11 bases between them. This CDR3 has 16 amino acids. Germline V gives CDR1 SGHDN, CDR2 FVKESK. The DNA for the CDR3 is TGTGCCAGCAGCCAAGATGGCGGTGGGTCTAACTATGGCTACACCTTC. This codes for CASSQDGGGSNYGYTF.

In its sample, this clonotype was seen a few times. J is TRBJ2-3 and V is TRBV2, with a weak D call TRBD2 (5 bases). The V gene's germline CDR1 is SNHLY and CDR2 FYNNEI. This CDR3 comprises 12 residues. Trimming shortened V by 9 bases and J by 2 bases, and 9 bases separated the two germline ends. The CDR3 reads CASGELTDTQYF. CDR3 in DNA: TGTGCCAGTGGGGAGCTCACAGATACGCAGTATTTT.

Notes on this clonotype: This could be a read error, since a much larger clone is one nucleotide away. The V gene is TRBV10-3, the J gene TRBJ1-1; D is perhaps TRBD1 (5 bases). CDR1 is ENHRY, CDR2 SYGVKD, per germline. The CDR3 totals 13 residues. Written as DNA, the CDR3 is TGTGCCAGCAGTAAGGGGTCGGGCACTGAAGCTTTCTTT. Protein: CASSKGSGTEAFF.